The text below deals with one T cell receptor (beta chain). V lost 1 base and J lost 10; bases outside the gene matches: 13. The CDR3 contains 17 residues. The germline V gene has CDR1 SGDLS and CDR2 YYNGEE. Measured with immunoSEQ multiplex PCR; TCRdb has only the in-frame clones, and not every one. The data hold some 2,100,000 clones, with approximately 96% observed a single time. This sample was included in a study of shared clonotypes between healthy human individuals. V and J are TRBV9 and TRBJ1-6; 8 bases align to TRBD1. This clonotype was obtained from a man younger than 30 in good health. The specimen sequenced was naive CD4+ T cells sorted from blood. The subset: CD45RA+ positively selected. The CDR3 spells CASSVNVPGGVDSPLHF. As DNA, the CDR3 is TGTGCCAGCAGCGTAAATGTTCCAGGGGGCGTTGACTCACCCCTCCACTTT.